This entry lists 18 T cell receptor beta chains sequenced from one sample in a study of blood T cell repertoires in COVID-19 (TCRdb year 2020). The protocol used for the library was the immunoSEQ multiplex PCR assay. Imported from immuneACCESS, the table was reduced by TCRdb to in-frame sequences with V and J called. These copies leave out some clones; in studies compared against another copy, an unresolved V gene accounts for under half, and the cause of the remainder is not known. The sample table lists approximately 240,000 clones, roughly 82% of them with a count of one. About 5.3% of the sample is held by the ten biggest clonotypes. Specimen: peripheral blood. All receptors derive from an elderly woman with active or convalescent COVID-19.

The chain links TRBV3-1 (or the pseudogene TRBV3-2) to TRBJ2-7, with 9 bases matching TRBD1. CDR3 size: 12 residues. Germline CDR1 is LGHDT and CDR2 is YNNKEL (reference sequence). Trimming took 4 bases from V and 10 from J; bases not matched to a gene: 5. CDR3 in amino acids: CASSRGQGDQYF. The CDR3 coding sequence is TGTGCCAGCAGCCGGGGACAGGGCGATCAGTACTTC.

The chain carries TRBV3-1 (or the pseudogene TRBV3-2) and TRBJ1-3; TRBD1 agrees at 7 bases. From germline, CDR1 is LGHDT and CDR2 YNNKEL (reference sequence). V shed 2 bases, J shed 1 base, and the junction held 14 bases outside the gene matches. The CDR3 length is 19 residues. The chain's CDR3 is CASSQYRPRDSASGNTIYF. DNA for the CDR3: TGTGCCAGCAGCCAATATCGTCCTAGGGACAGTGCTTCTGGAAACACCATATATTTT.

This chain links TRBV18 with TRBJ1-2; D gene uncertain. The CDR3 consists of 14 residues. Deletions cut 2 bases from V and 7 bases from J, with 14 bases between. Germline V gene data show CDR1 as KGHSH and CDR2 as LQKENI. DNA for the CDR3: TGTGCCAGCTCACCAGACATCCCCGGGGTTGGCTACACCTTC. Its protein is CASSPDIPGVGYTF.

The V call is TRBV2, the J call TRBJ1-2; 7 nucleotides agree with TRBD1. CDR1 and CDR2 (germline): SNHLY, FYNNEI. V was pared by 6 bases and J by 7 bases, with 5 bases of the junction left unmatched. The CDR3 consists of 12 residues. CDR3 loop: CASRAWTGGYTF. The DNA of the CDR3 is TGTGCCAGCAGGGCCTGGACAGGTGGCTACACCTTC.

The chain recombines TRBV24-1 with TRBJ2-5, with D possibly matching TRBD1 (6 bases). Trimming removed 4 bases from V and 2 bases from J, with 13 bases in between. CDR1 and CDR2 (germline): KGHDR, SFDVKD. The CDR3 spans 15 residues. CDR3 DNA: TGTGCCACCAGTGACGCAGGGGATGTGCAAGAGACCCAGTACTTC. Encoded protein: CATSDAGDVQETQYF.

This clone was picked up a small number of times. The chain combines TRBV2 with TRBJ2-7, with D tentatively TRBD1 (5 bases). V dropped 1 base and J dropped 8 bases, with 6 bases sitting between them. Germline loops: CDR1 SNHLY, CDR2 FYNNEI. The CDR3 runs 11 residues. CDR3: CASSEEGKQYF. For the CDR3, the DNA is TGTGCCAGCAGTGAAGAGGGGAAGCAGTACTTC.

The gene calls are TRBV2 and TRBJ2-7; 8 nucleotides match TRBD1. Germline V gene sequence: CDR1 SNHLY, CDR2 FYNNEI. V lost 3 bases to trimming and J lost 2 bases; unmatched junction nucleotides: 12. This CDR3 is built from 17 residues. The CDR3: CASSEVKVRTGTYEQYF. The CDR3 DNA reads TGTGCCAGCAGTGAGGTTAAAGTGCGGACAGGGACCTACGAGCAGTACTTC.

The rearrangement links TRBV5-1 to TRBJ1-1; tentatively, D is TRBD1 (6 bases). This CDR3 has 14 amino acids. Trimming pared 4 bases from V and 1 base from J, leaving 11 bases between. CDR1 and CDR2 (germline): SGHRS, YFSETQ. The DNA of the CDR3 is TGCGCCAGCAGCGTCGGGACATCGAACACTGAAGCTTTCTTT. Its protein is CASSVGTSNTEAFF.

In regard to this clone: This same CDR3 is encoded by further DNA sequences in the sample. The rearrangement links TRBV5-1 to TRBJ1-3; D gene ambiguous. V shed 0 bases and J shed 2 bases, with 6 bases lying between them. The CDR3 consists of 14 residues. CDR1 SGHRS and CDR2 YFSETQ come from the germline V gene. DNA of the CDR3: TGCGCCAGCAGCTTGGATTTAGCTGGAAACACCATATATTTT. It yields the protein CASSLDLAGNTIYF.

The chain uses TRBV5-1 and TRBJ2-2; no clear D gene. The CDR3 runs 11 residues. Germline CDR1 SGHRS, CDR2 YFSETQ. V was shortened by 5 bases and J by 5 bases, with 4 bases between the two germline ends. The CDR3 loop reads CASRLTGELFF. The CDR3 coding sequence is TGCGCCAGCAGACTGACCGGGGAGCTGTTTTTT. Combining the CDR3 with reference TRBV5-1 and TRBJ2-2 gives the whole variable domain KAGVTQTPRYLIKTRGQQVTLSCSPISGHRSVSWYQQTPGQGLQFLFEYFSETQRNKGNFPGRFSGRQFSNSRSEMNVSTLELGDSALYLCASRLTGELFFGEGSRLTVL.

This clone has just one count. CDR3 in amino acids: CASSYSRLAGGDTQYF. Written as DNA, the CDR3 is TGTGCCAGCAGTTACTCGCGTCTAGCGGGAGGAGATACGCAGTATTTT. V gene TRBV6-5 combines with J gene TRBJ2-3; 11 nucleotides agree with TRBD2. This CDR3 has 16 amino acids. The germline V gene encodes CDR1 MNHEY and CDR2 SVGAGI. Trimming cost V 0 bases and J 5 bases; bases outside gene matches: 4.

Details on this clone: The same CDR3 also results from other DNA sequences found in this sample. V gene TRBV18 combines with J gene TRBJ1-5; D ambiguous. Between the trimmed V and J ends, which lost 1 base and 0 bases, there was a span of 7 bases. The CDR3 length is 15 residues. Germline assignment: CDR1 KGHSH and CDR2 LQKENI. Here the CDR3 reads CASSPRRYSNQPQHF. CDR3 nucleotides: TGTGCCAGCTCACCACGGAGGTATAGCAATCAGCCCCAGCATTTT.

The chain is built from TRBV5-8 and TRBJ2-5, with 7 positions matching TRBD1. The CDR3 length is 14 residues. Germline lookup yields CDR1 SGHTS and CDR2 YDEGEE. Losses at the gene ends were 2 bases for V and 3 bases for J; bases not matched to a gene: 4. The CDR3 DNA is TGTGCCAGCAGCTTACAGGGGAATGAAGAGACCCAGTACTTC. This sequence encodes CASSLQGNEETQYF.

This clone was picked up one time. This chain links TRBV28 with TRBJ1-5; 7 nucleotides align to TRBD1. This CDR3 is 16 amino acids long. Trimming removed 7 bases from V and 1 base from J; junction bases left unmatched: 10. Germline CDR1 is MDHEN and CDR2 is SYDVKM. The CDR3 is CASTPGGTLSNQPQHF. The CDR3 DNA follows: TGTGCCAGCACCCCAGGGGGTACTTTGAGCAATCAGCCCCAGCATTTT.

At least ten counts were recorded for this clone. This chain uses TRBV5-4 with TRBJ1-2; the D is unclear. With 0 bases removed from V and 3 bases from J, the gap between germline ends came to 9 bases. Germline lookup yields CDR1 SGHNT and CDR2 YYREEE (reference sequence). CDR3 length: 14 residues. The CDR3 is CASSLDSSHYGYTF. DNA of the CDR3: TGTGCCAGCAGCTTGGATAGTAGTCACTATGGCTACACCTTC. The whole variable domain, remainder taken from reference TRBV5-4 and TRBJ1-2, is ETGVTQSPTHLIKTRGQQVTLRCSSQSGHNTVSWYQQALGQGPQFIFQYYREEENGRGNFPPRFSGLQFPNYSSELNVNALELDDSALYLCASSLDSSHYGYTFGSGTRLTVV.

The chain employs TRBV19 and TRBJ2-2, with D possibly matching TRBD1 (6 bases). Germline CDR1 is LNHDA and CDR2 is SQIVND (reference sequence). The CDR3 extends over 15 amino acids. The V and J ends lost 4 bases and 5 bases respectively, with 14 bases between them. The CDR3 DNA is TGTGCCAGTAGTAAACGGGACATCCTAACCGGGGAGCTGTTTTTT. This gives the protein CASSKRDILTGELFF.

To note about this clone: The same CDR3 can be traced to other DNA sequences in this sample. The V gene is TRBV7-2, the J gene TRBJ2-5; maybe TRBD1 (5 bases). CDR1 is SGHTA, CDR2 FQGNSA, per germline. V lost 2 bases to trimming and J lost 2 bases, with 12 bases between them. This CDR3 comprises 15 residues. CDR3 in DNA: TGTGCCAGCAGCTTAAGGGGTTTGGGGCAAGAGACCCAGTACTTC. It codes for CASSLRGLGQETQYF. The variable domain in full, with the rest retrieved from reference TRBV7-2 and TRBJ2-5, is GAGVSQSPSNKVTEKGKDVELRCDPISGHTALYWYRQSLGQGLEFLIYFQGNSAPDKSGLPSDRFSAERTGGSVSTLTIQRTQQEDSAVYLCASSLRGLGQETQYFGPGTRLLVL.

This clone has more than one count but fewer than ten. This chain connects TRBV29-1 to TRBJ1-1; 7 nucleotides align to TRBD1. The CDR3 sequence is 13 residues long. V lost 3 bases, J lost 4 bases, and 5 bases stayed unmatched. Germline loops: CDR1 SQVTM, CDR2 ANQGSEA. This CDR3 is CSVDVTGATEAFF. As DNA, the CDR3 is TGCAGCGTTGACGTAACAGGGGCCACTGAAGCTTTCTTT.